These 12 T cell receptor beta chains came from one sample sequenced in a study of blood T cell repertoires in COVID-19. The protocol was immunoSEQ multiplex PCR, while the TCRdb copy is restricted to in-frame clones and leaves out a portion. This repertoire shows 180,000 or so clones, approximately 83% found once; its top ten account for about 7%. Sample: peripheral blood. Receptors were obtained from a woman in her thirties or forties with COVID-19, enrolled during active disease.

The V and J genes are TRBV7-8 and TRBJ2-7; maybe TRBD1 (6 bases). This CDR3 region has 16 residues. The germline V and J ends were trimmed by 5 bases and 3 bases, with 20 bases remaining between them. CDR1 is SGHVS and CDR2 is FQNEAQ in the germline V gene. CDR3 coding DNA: TGTGCCAGCAGCCCCCACGCTGAAGGGGGAAACTACGAGCAGTACTTC. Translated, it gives CASSPHAEGGNYEQYF.

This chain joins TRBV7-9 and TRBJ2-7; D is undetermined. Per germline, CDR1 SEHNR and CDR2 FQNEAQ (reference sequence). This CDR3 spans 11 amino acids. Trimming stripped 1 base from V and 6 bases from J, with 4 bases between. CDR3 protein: CASSLDLEQYF. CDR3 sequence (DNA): TGTGCCAGCAGCTTAGATCTCGAGCAGTACTTC.

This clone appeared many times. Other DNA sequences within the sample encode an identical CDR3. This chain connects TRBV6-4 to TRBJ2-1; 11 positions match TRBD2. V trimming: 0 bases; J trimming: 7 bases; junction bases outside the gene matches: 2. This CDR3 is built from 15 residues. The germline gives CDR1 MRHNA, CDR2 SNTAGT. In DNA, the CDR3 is TGTGCCAGCAGTGACTCTAGCGGGGGGGCTAATGAGCAGTTCTTC. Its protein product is CASSDSSGGANEQFF.

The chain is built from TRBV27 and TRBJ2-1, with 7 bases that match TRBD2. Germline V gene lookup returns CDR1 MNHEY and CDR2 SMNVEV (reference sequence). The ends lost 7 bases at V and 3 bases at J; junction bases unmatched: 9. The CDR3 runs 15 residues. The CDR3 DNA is TGTGCCAGCAAATTAGCGGGTGAACTCTACAATGAGCAGTTCTTC. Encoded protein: CASKLAGELYNEQFF.

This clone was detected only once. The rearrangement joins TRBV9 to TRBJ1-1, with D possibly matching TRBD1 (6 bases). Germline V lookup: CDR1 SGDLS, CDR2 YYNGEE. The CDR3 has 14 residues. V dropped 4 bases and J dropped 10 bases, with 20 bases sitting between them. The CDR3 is CASSPNTGRGGAFF. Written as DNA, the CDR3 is TGTGCCAGCAGCCCGAACACAGGGAGGGGAGGAGCTTTCTTT.

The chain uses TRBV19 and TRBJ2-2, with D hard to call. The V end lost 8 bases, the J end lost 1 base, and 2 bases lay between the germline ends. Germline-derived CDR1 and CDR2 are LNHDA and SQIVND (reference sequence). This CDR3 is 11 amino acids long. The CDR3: CASQNTGELFF. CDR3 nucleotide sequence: TGTGCCAGTCAGAACACCGGGGAGCTGTTTTTT.

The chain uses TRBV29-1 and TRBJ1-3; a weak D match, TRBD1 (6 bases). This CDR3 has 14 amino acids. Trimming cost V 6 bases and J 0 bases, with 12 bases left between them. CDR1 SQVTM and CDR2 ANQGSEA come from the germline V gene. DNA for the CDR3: TGCAGCGTCCTAGACAGGACCTCTGGAAACACCATATATTTT. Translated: CSVLDRTSGNTIYF.

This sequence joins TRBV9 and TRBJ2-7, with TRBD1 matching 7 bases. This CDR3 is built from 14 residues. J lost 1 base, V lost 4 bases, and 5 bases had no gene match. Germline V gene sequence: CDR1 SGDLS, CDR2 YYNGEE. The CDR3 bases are TGTGCCAGCAGCACCCAGACAGGGTCCTACGAGCAGTACTTC. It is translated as CASSTQTGSYEQYF.

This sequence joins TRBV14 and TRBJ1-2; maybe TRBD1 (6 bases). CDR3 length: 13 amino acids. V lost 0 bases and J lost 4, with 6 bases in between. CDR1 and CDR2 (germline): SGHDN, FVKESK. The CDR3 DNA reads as TGTGCCAGCAGCCAAGAGACAGGCTATGGCTACACCTTC. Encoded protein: CASSQETGYGYTF. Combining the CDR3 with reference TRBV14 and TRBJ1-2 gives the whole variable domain EAGVTQFPSHSVIEKGQTVTLRCDPISGHDNLYWYRRVMGKEIKFLLHFVKESKQDESGMPNNRFLAERTGGTYSTLKVQPAELEDSGVYFCASSQETGYGYTFGSGTRLTVV.

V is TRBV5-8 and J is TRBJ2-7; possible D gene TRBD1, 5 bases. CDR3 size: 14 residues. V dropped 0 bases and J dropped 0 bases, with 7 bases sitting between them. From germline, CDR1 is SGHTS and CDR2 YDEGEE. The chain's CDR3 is CASSLAQVSYEQYF. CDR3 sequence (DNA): TGTGCCAGCAGCTTGGCACAGGTCTCCTACGAGCAGTACTTC.

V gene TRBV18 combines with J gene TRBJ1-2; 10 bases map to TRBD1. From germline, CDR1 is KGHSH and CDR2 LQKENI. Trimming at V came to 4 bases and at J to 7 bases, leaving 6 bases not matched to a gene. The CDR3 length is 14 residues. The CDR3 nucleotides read TGTGCCAGCTCACGTCTGGGACAGGGGCCTGGCTACACCTTC. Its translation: CASSRLGQGPGYTF.

CDR3: CASSQVGAAEAFF. The CDR3 nucleotides read TGCGCCAGCAGCCAAGTAGGGGCGGCTGAAGCTTTCTTT. The genes are TRBV4-1 and TRBJ1-1; D is perhaps TRBD1 (5 bases). This CDR3 is 13 amino acids long. Germline V gene lookup returns CDR1 MGHRA and CDR2 YSYEKL. V was shortened by 1 base and J by 6 bases, with 9 bases between the two germline ends.